This T cell receptor beta chain was observed in a study of response to subunit inactivated influenza vaccine. Findings of the study overall: There was a suggestion from the authors that each seasonal influenza vaccination recruits few new T cells.

This clonotype was detected only a few times. Its specificity is unknown. The CDR3 extends over 14 amino acids. Germline V gives CDR1 SEHNR, CDR2 FQNEAQ (reference sequence). After removal of 8 bases from V and 1 base from J, the junction contained 7 bases not matched to a gene. From the RT-PCR reads, TCRdb called clonotypes with MiXCR, one entry per CDR3 protein. The sample comprises approximately 680,000 distinct CDR3 sequences, approximately 14% of which are singletons, and under 14% rests with the top ten. The V gene is TRBV7-9, the J gene TRBJ2-5, with 7 bases lining up with TRBD1. The specimen comprised PBMCs from blood, sampled roughly 12 days after vaccination. The source of this sequence is a man aged 50 to 60 who received an inactivated influenza vaccine. For the CDR3, the DNA is TGTGCCAGCGTGGACAGGAACCTCCAAGAGACCCAGTACTTC. Protein product: CASVDRNLQETQYF.